This T cell receptor (beta chain) was sequenced in a study of cytomegalovirus exposure and HLA in healthy donors. General study points: There were reportedly fewer N-insertions in an Asian-associated ancestry cluster than the roughly 700-donor mean, in a later analysis. Among TCR beta chains, those listed as cytomegalovirus-associated numbered under 200.

This clone was seen a few times. Its matching antigen is unknown. The primer mix had 60 Vbeta and 13 Jbeta primers. Only in-frame clones appear in the TCRdb table, and some are missing; sequencing was by immunoSEQ multiplex PCR. The table records roughly 150,000 clones, 70% of them present only once. Sample: PBMCs. This TCR was recovered from a man younger than 30 in good health and CMV-seropositive.

The CDR3 sequence is CASSLQISGANVLTF. The DNA of the CDR3 is TGCGCCAGCAGCTTGCAGATCTCTGGGGCCAACGTCCTGACTTTC. The V and J genes are TRBV5-1 and TRBJ2-6; D is unclear. This CDR3 spans 15 amino acids. The ends were cut back, 1 base at V and 0 bases at J, with 5 bases in the middle. Germline assignment: CDR1 SGHRS and CDR2 YFSETQ.